One sample yielded the 21 T cell receptor beta chains listed below, sequenced in a study of graft-versus-host responses after intestinal transplantation. What these receptors recognize is not known. The method was immunoSEQ multiplex PCR; TCRdb's version includes in-frame clones alone and lacks a portion of them. The sample gives tens of thousands of clones, roughly nine tenths of which show up once; more than 0.25% is in the top ten. The sequencing used unstimulated CD4+ T cells sorted from spleen or lymph node cells, collected before transplant. The receptor set was obtained from a human donor who was the organ donor for an intestinal transplant.

V and J are TRBV15 and TRBJ1-1; D unresolved. The CDR3 extends over 14 amino acids. Trimming cost V 3 bases and J 1 base, with 9 bases left between them. CDR1 LNHNV and CDR2 YYDKDF come from the germline V gene (reference sequence). The CDR3 here is CATSSFGWNTEAFF. CDR3 nucleotide sequence: TGTGCCACCAGCAGCTTCGGGTGGAACACTGAAGCTTTCTTT.

In this sample, this clone turned up once. This chain connects TRBV11-2 to TRBJ2-7, with 11 bases matching TRBD2. Germline lookup yields CDR1 SGHAT and CDR2 FQNNGV. The J segment lost 0 bases and the V segment lost 5 bases, leaving 6 bases of the junction unmatched. This CDR3 comprises 16 residues. Written as DNA, the CDR3 is TGTGCCAGCAGCGCCGTAGCGGGAGGGTACTCCTACGAGCAGTACTTC. As protein: CASSAVAGGYSYEQYF.

The V gene is TRBV5-1, the J gene TRBJ2-5, with D perhaps matching TRBD2 (7 bases). V lost 3 bases, J lost 3 bases, and 18 bases lay in between. This CDR3 region has 16 residues. CDR1 and CDR2 (germline): SGHRS, YFSETQ. CDR3 region: CASSSKGGVLEETQYF. In DNA form, the CDR3 reads TGCGCCAGCAGCTCAAAGGGGGGGGTACTAGAAGAGACCCAGTACTTC.

The chain uses TRBV7-9 and TRBJ1-4; D gene unclear. There are 16 residues in the CDR3. CDR1 is SEHNR, CDR2 FQNEAQ, per germline (reference sequence). V was pared by 3 bases and J by 10 bases, with 21 bases between. The CDR3 region is CASSLGSGQRGVKLFF. The CDR3 DNA reads as TGTGCCAGCAGCTTGGGGAGCGGGCAGCGGGGAGTAAAACTGTTTTTT.

V usage is TRBV4-1 and J usage is TRBJ1-3, with no clear D. The CDR3 is 14 residues long. V shed 2 bases and J shed 0 bases, with 5 bases lying between them. The V gene's germline CDR1 is MGHRA and CDR2 YSYEKL. The CDR3 coding sequence is TGCGCCAGCAGCCAACGACACTCTGGAAACACCATATATTTT. It codes for CASSQRHSGNTIYF.

The chain carries TRBV5-1 and TRBJ1-3, with a weak D call TRBD1 (5 bases). The V end lost 0 bases, the J end lost 8 bases, and 15 bases lay between the germline ends. CDR3 size: 15 residues. Germline V gene data show CDR1 as SGHRS and CDR2 as YFSETQ. The CDR3 here is CASSLGSTARDTIYF. The DNA for the CDR3 is TGCGCCAGCAGCTTGGGTTCGACAGCCCGGGACACCATATATTTT. The entire variable domain, with the rest obtained from reference TRBV5-1 and TRBJ1-3, is as follows: KAGVTQTPRYLIKTRGQQVTLSCSPISGHRSVSWYQQTPGQGLQFLFEYFSETQRNKGNFPGRFSGRQFSNSRSEMNVSTLELGDSALYLCASSLGSTARDTIYFGEGSWLTVV.

The chain links TRBV5-1 to TRBJ2-3; no clear D gene. Germline CDR1 is SGHRS and CDR2 is YFSETQ. The CDR3 spans 15 residues. V lost 2 bases and J 4 bases, leaving 14 bases between the germline ends. The CDR3 region has the DNA TGCGCCAGCAGCTTCAACAGCCCTACCCCAGATACGCAGTATTTT. Its translation is CASSFNSPTPDTQYF.

The rearrangement links TRBV7-3 to TRBJ2-1; D unclear. The CDR3 sequence is 17 residues long. The V end lost 4 bases, the J end lost 0 bases, and 16 bases lay between the germline ends. Germline V lookup: CDR1 SGHTA, CDR2 FQGTGA. This CDR3 is CASSSRGPPSSYNEQFF. Written as DNA, the CDR3 is TGTGCCAGCAGCTCCCGAGGTCCGCCAAGCTCCTACAATGAGCAGTTCTTC. The entire variable domain, with the rest obtained from reference TRBV7-3 and TRBJ2-1, is as follows: GAGVSQTPSNKVTEKGKYVELRCDPISGHTALYWYRQSLGQGPEFLIYFQGTGAADDSGLPNDRFFAVRPEGSVSTLKIQRTERGDSAVYLCASSSRGPPSSYNEQFFGPGTRLTVL.

This chain joins TRBV7-9 and TRBJ2-3; TRBD2 matches 10 bases. In germline, CDR1 is SEHNR, CDR2 FQNEAQ (reference sequence). The junction had 7 bases not matched to a gene; V was cut back by 5 bases and J by 2 bases. This CDR3 contains 16 residues. In nucleotides, the CDR3 is TGTGCCAGCAGCCCCAGGACTAGCGGACTCACAGATACGCAGTATTTT. Amino acids: CASSPRTSGLTDTQYF.

This chain links TRBV19 with TRBJ2-1; D is possibly TRBD1 (6 bases). Trimming took 5 bases from V and 0 from J, leaving 11 bases between them. Germline CDR1 reads LNHDA; CDR2 reads SQIVND (reference sequence). This CDR3 has 15 amino acids. The CDR3 here is CASSLHRASYNEQFF. The CDR3 DNA sequence: TGTGCCAGTAGTTTACACAGGGCCTCCTACAATGAGCAGTTCTTC. The variable domain in full, with the rest retrieved from reference TRBV19 and TRBJ2-1, is DGGITQSPKYLFRKEGQNVTLSCEQNLNHDAMYWYRQDPGQGLRLIYYSQIVNDFQKGDIAEGYSVSREKKESFPLTVTSAQKNPTAFYLCASSLHRASYNEQFFGPGTRLTVL.

This chain uses TRBV23-1 with TRBJ2-2; 10 positions agree with TRBD2. TRBV23-1 is an open reading frame, and its role is uncertain. This CDR3 contains 24 residues. Trimming removed 1 base from V and 4 bases from J; junction bases left unmatched: 27. The CDR3 DNA reads as TGCGCCAGCAGTCAATGGGGAGAGCCCCTCCGGGAGCGGGAGGGCGGGGGCGGCACCGGGGAGCTGTTTTTT. It codes for CASSQWGEPLREREGGGGTGELFF.

This sequence joins TRBV4-1 and TRBJ2-1; possibly TRBD1 for D (5 bases). Germline loops: CDR1 MGHRA, CDR2 YSYEKL. The CDR3 is made up of 13 amino acids. The V end lost 5 bases, the J end lost 7 bases, and 12 bases lay between the germline ends. In DNA form, the CDR3 reads TGCGCCAGCAGCGCCAGGGAAGGGAATGAGCAGTTCTTC. Amino acids: CASSAREGNEQFF.

CDR3 coding DNA: TGTGCCAGCAGCCGAAGGGCGGGGTACGAGCAGTACTTC. Translating it yields CASSRRAGYEQYF. This rearrangement joins TRBV27 to TRBJ2-7; D perhaps matches TRBD2 (6 bases). CDR3 length: 13 residues. Germline values: CDR1 MNHEY, CDR2 SMNVEV (reference sequence). The V end was cut by 6 bases, the J end by 4 bases, with 13 bases between.

The chain has TRBV30 and TRBJ2-2; 10 bases map to TRBD2. The J segment lost 4 bases and the V segment lost 4 bases, leaving 9 bases of the junction unmatched. The CDR3 runs 16 residues. CDR1 GTSNPN and CDR2 SVGIG come from the germline V gene (reference sequence). The CDR3 spells CAWKVGLADFTGELFF. CDR3 bases: TGTGCCTGGAAAGTCGGACTAGCGGATTTCACCGGGGAGCTGTTTTTT. Together with reference TRBV30 and TRBJ2-2, the CDR3 gives the full variable domain: SQTIHQWPATLVQPVGSPLSLECTVEGTSNPNLYWYRQAAGRGLQLLFYSVGIGQISSEVPQNLSASRPQDRQFILSSKKLLLSDSGFYLCAWKVGLADFTGELFFGEGSRLTVL.

This chain links TRBV30 with TRBJ1-5, with D possibly TRBD1 on 5 matching bases. Germline CDR1 and CDR2: GTSNPN and SVGIG (reference sequence). V shed 8 bases and J shed 2 bases, with 13 bases lying between them. The CDR3 loop spans 13 amino acids. The CDR3 loop reads CAAGLQGNQPQHF. CDR3 coding DNA: TGTGCCGCGGGGCTACAGGGCAATCAGCCCCAGCATTTT. Full variable domain (outside the CDR3, taken from reference TRBV30 and TRBJ1-5): SQTIHQWPATLVQPVGSPLSLECTVEGTSNPNLYWYRQAAGRGLQLLFYSVGIGQISSEVPQNLSASRPQDRQFILSSKKLLLSDSGFYLCAAGLQGNQPQHFGDGTRLSIL.

V usage is TRBV7-6 and J usage is TRBJ1-2, with 11 bases lining up with TRBD1. CDR3 length: 14 residues. The J segment lost 8 bases and the V segment lost 5 bases, leaving 7 bases of the junction unmatched. Looked up from germline, CDR1 is SGHVS and CDR2 is FNYEAQ. The CDR3 protein is CASSIGTGGRGYTF. Here the CDR3 DNA reads TGTGCCAGCAGCATCGGGACAGGGGGAAGGGGCTACACCTTC. The variable domain in full, completed from reference TRBV7-6 and TRBJ1-2, reads GAGVSQSPRYKVTKRGQDVALRCDPISGHVSLYWYRQALGQGPEFLTYFNYEAQQDKSGLPNDRFSAERPEGSISTLTIQRTEQRDSAMYRCASSIGTGGRGYTFGSGTRLTVV.

The genes are TRBV18 and TRBJ2-5; D remains unclear. Germline assignment: CDR1 KGHSH and CDR2 LQKENI. This CDR3 region has 14 residues. Trimming left V 1 base short and J 2 bases short, with 8 bases between. The DNA of the CDR3 is TGTGCCAGCTCACCACGAGCACGGCAAGAGACCCAGTACTTC. Its translation: CASSPRARQETQYF.

In DNA form, the CDR3 reads TGTGCCAGTAGTATAGACCTCGGGACAGGTCATAATTCACCCCTCCACTTT. It translates to CASSIDLGTGHNSPLHF. The chain recombines TRBV19 with TRBJ1-6, with TRBD1 matching 8 bases. Trimming removed 0 bases from V and 5 bases from J; junction bases left unmatched: 6. Germline V gives CDR1 LNHDA, CDR2 SQIVND (reference sequence). The CDR3 sequence is 17 residues long.

The rearrangement uses TRBV6-1 and TRBJ2-1; 7 bases agree with TRBD2. Germline CDR1 and CDR2: MNHNS and SASEGT. Trimming removed 4 bases from V and 6 bases from J; junction bases left unmatched: 3. The CDR3 extends over 13 amino acids. The CDR3 region is CASSGPSGNEQFF. CDR3 DNA sequence: TGTGCCAGCAGTGGCCCTAGCGGCAATGAGCAGTTCTTC.

This clone was recorded only once. This chain links TRBV9 with TRBJ2-1; TRBD2 matches 9 bases. CDR3 length: 16 residues. The V gene's germline CDR1 is SGDLS and CDR2 YYNGEE. The V segment lost 4 bases and the J segment 8 bases; nucleotides outside the gene matches: 13. The CDR3 DNA sequence: TGTGCCAGCAGCCCGGGGGGCGGGGGGGCCTGGTATGAGCAGTTCTTC. It is translated as CASSPGGGGAWYEQFF. The complete variable domain, with remaining parts taken from reference TRBV9 and TRBJ2-1, reads DSGVTQTPKHLITATGQRVTLRCSPRSGDLSVYWYQQSLDQGLQFLIQYYNGEERAKGNILERFSAQQFPDLHSELNLSSLELGDSALYFCASSPGGGGAWYEQFFGPGTRLTVL.

V usage is TRBV4-3 and J usage is TRBJ2-5; no clear D gene. Trimming left V 4 bases short and J 10 bases short, with 16 bases between. The CDR3 length is 13 residues. Germline loops: CDR1 LGHNA, CDR2 YSLEER. CDR3 sequence reads: CASSRNLHRDQYF. The CDR3 bases are TGCGCCAGCAGCCGGAACTTGCACAGAGACCAGTACTTC.